This T cell receptor beta chain appears in the sequencing data of a study of ipilimumab plus nivolumab after autologous stem cell transplantation. Study context: Patients received a median of about five ipilimumab and 8 nivolumab doses. Myeloma patients were high-risk transplant-naive or relapsed within 3 years of first autologous transplant.

On this clone itself: The antigen is unknown.

Patients got ipilimumab 1 mg/kg beginning 14 to 28 days post-transplant. The protocol was immunoSEQ multiplex PCR, while the TCRdb copy is restricted to in-frame clones and leaves out a portion. The profile shows some 40,000 clones, 80% to 95% of them singletons. General observations from the study: TCR repertoire, Treg phenotype and gut microbiota reportedly support more study of this approach.

The V end was cut by 3 bases, the J end by 2 bases, with 14 bases between. CDR1 and CDR2 from the germline V gene are LNHDA and SQIVND (reference sequence). The CDR3 sequence is 15 residues long. The chain carries TRBV19 and TRBJ2-7; a possible D gene is TRBD1 (6 bases). The receptor comes from a male donor with multiple myeloma. The input for sequencing was PBMCs, taken in a trial of ipilimumab plus nivolumab as post-transplant consolidation. The CDR3 is CASSISTGHPYEQYF. DNA for the CDR3: TGTGCCAGTAGTATTTCGACGGGACACCCCTACGAGCAGTACTTC.